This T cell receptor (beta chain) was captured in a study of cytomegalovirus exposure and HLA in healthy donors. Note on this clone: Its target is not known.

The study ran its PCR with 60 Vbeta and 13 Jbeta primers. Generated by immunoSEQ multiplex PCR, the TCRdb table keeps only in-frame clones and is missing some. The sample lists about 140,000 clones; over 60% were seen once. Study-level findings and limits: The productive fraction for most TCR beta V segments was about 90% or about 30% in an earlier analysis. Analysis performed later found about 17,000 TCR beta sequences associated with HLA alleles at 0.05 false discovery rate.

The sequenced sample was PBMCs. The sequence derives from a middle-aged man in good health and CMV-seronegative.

CDR3 region: CASSLPTDTQYF. CDR3 DNA: TGTGCCAGCAGCCTACCCACAGATACGCAGTATTTT. The rearrangement uses TRBV5-6 and TRBJ2-3, with D hard to call. The V end was cut by 4 bases, the J end by 2 bases, with 5 bases between. CDR1 and CDR2 from the germline V gene are SGHDT and YYEEEE. This CDR3 has 12 residues.